One T cell receptor beta chain is described in this entry. This specimen belongs to a study of spatial heterogeneity in lung cancer. TCRdb ran MiXCR on the 5' RACE reads and lists one entry per CDR3 protein. Seen here are roughly 110,000 distinct CDR3 sequences, 11% observed once, and the top ten hold roughly 26%. Time point reported: blood at routine non-recurrence follow-up after resection. The V and J ends lost 0 bases and 0 bases respectively, with 8 bases between them. Germline CDR1 LGHNA, CDR2 YNFKEQ. CDR3 length: 15 amino acids. The sequence was obtained from a female donor with early-stage non-small cell lung cancer. The sequencing here drew on PBMCs, taken at follow-up. This rearrangement joins TRBV4-2 to TRBJ1-2; D gene ambiguous. This CDR3 reads CASSQDVPSNYGYTF. CDR3 sequence (DNA): TGTGCCAGCAGCCAAGATGTCCCGTCTAACTATGGCTACACCTTC.